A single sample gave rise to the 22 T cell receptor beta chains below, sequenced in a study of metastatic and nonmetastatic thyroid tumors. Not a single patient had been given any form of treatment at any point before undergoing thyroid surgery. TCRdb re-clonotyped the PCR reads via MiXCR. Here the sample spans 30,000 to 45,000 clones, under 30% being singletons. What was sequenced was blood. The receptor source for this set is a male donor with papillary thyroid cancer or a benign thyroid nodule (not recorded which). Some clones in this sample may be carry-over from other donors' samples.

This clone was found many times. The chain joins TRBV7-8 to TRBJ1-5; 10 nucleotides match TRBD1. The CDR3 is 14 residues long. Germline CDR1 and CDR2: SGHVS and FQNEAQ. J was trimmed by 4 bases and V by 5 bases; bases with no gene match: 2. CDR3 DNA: TGTGCCAGCAGCCGGGGACAGGGGAATCAGCCCCAGCATTTT. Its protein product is CASSRGQGNQPQHF.

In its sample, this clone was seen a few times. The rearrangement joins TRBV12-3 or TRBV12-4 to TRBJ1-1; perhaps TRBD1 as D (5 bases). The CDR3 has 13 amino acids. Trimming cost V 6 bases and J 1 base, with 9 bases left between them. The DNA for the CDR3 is TGTGCCAGCAGATGGGGGAGGAACACTGAAGCTTTCTTT. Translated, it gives CASRWGRNTEAFF.

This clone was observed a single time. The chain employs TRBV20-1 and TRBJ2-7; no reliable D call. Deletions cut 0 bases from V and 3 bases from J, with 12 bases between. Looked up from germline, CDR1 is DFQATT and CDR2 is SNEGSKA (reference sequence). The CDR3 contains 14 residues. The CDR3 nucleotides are TGCAGTGCTAGAGAGACTCAAAAATACTACGAGCAGTACTTC. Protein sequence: CSARETQKYYEQYF.

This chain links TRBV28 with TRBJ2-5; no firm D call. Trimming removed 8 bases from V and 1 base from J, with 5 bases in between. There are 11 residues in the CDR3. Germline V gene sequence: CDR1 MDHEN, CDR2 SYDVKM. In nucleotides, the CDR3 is TGTGCCAGCCAAATCCAAGAGACCCAGTACTTC. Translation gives CASQIQETQYF.

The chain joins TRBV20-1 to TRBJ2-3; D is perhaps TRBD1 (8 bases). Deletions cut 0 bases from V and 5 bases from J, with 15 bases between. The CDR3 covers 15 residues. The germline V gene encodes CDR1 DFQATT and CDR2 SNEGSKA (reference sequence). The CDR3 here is CSARDPTGGGDTQYF. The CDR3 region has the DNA TGCAGTGCTAGAGATCCCACAGGGGGGGGAGATACGCAGTATTTT.

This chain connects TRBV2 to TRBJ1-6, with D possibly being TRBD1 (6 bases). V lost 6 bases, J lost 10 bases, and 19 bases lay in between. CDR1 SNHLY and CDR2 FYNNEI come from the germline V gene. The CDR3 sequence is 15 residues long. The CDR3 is CASRTGTHAASPLHF. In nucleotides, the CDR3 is TGTGCCAGCAGAACTGGGACACACGCGGCCTCACCCCTCCACTTT.

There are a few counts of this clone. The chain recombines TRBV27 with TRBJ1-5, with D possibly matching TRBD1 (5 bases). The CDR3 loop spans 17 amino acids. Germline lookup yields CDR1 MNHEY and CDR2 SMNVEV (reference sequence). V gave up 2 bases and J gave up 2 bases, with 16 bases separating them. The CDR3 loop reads CASSLNGVGGGNQPQHF. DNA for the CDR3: TGTGCCAGCAGTTTAAATGGGGTTGGAGGGGGCAATCAGCCCCAGCATTTT.

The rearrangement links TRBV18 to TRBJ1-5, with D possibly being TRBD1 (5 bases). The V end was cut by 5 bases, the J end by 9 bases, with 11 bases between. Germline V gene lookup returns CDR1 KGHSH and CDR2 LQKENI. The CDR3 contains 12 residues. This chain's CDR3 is CASSSGGRPQHF. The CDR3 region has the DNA TGTGCCAGCTCATCGGGGGGTAGGCCCCAGCATTTT. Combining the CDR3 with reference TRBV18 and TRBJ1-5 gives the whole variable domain NAGVMQNPRHLVRRRGQEARLRCSPMKGHSHVYWYRQLPEEGLKFMVYLQKENIIDESGMPKERFSAEFPKEGPSILRIQQVVRGDSAAYFCASSSGGRPQHFGDGTRLSIL.

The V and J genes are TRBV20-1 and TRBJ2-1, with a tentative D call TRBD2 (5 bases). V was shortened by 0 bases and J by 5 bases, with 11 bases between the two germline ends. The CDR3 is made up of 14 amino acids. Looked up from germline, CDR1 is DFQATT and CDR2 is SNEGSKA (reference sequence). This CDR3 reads CSARDGSGHNEQFF. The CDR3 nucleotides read TGCAGTGCTAGAGATGGGAGCGGTCACAATGAGCAGTTCTTC.

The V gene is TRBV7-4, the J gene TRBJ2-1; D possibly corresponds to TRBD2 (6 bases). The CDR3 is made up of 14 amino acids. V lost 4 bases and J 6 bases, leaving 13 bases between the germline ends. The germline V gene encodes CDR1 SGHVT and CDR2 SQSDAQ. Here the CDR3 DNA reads TGTGCCAGCAGCTCTAGCGCTTGGACCAATGAGCAGTTCTTC. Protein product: CASSSSAWTNEQFF.

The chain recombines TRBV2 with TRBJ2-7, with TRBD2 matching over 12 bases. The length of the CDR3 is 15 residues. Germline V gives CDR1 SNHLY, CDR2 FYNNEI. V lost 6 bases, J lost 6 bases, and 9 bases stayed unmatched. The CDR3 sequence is CASRARLAGVGEQYF. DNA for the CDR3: TGTGCCAGCAGGGCTCGACTAGCGGGAGTGGGCGAGCAGTACTTC.

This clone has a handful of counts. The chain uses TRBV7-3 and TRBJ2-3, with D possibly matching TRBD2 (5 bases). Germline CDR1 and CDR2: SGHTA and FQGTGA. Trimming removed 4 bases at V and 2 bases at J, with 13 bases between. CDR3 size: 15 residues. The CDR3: CASSSSGETTDTQYF. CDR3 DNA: TGTGCCAGCAGCTCCAGCGGTGAGACCACAGATACGCAGTATTTT.

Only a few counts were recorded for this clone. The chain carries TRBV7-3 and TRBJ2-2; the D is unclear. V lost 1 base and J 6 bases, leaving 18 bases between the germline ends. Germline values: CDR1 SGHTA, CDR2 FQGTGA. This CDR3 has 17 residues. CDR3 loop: CASSLIAEEFSPGELFF. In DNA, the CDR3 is TGTGCCAGCAGCTTAATAGCAGAAGAGTTCTCGCCCGGGGAGCTGTTTTTT. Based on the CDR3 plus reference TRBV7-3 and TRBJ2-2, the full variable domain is GAGVSQTPSNKVTEKGKYVELRCDPISGHTALYWYRQSLGQGPEFLIYFQGTGAADDSGLPNDRFFAVRPEGSVSTLKIQRTERGDSAVYLCASSLIAEEFSPGELFFGEGSRLTVL.

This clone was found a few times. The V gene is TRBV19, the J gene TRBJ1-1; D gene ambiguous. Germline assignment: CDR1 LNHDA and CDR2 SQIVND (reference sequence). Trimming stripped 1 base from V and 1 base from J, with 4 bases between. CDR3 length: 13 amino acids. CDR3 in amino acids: CASSIGQNTEAFF. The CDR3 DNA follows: TGTGCCAGTAGTATAGGCCAGAACACTGAAGCTTTCTTT.

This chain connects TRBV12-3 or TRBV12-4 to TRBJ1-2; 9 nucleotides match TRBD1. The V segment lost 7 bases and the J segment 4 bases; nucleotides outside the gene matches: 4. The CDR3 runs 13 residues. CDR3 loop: CASNQTGGYGYTF. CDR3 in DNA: TGTGCCAGCAACCAGACAGGGGGCTATGGCTACACCTTC.

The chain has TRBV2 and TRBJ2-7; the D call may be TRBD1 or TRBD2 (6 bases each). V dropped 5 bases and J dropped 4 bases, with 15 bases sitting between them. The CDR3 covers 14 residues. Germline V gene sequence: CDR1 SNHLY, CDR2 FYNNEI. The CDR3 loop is CASSREGGVYEQYF. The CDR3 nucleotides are TGTGCCAGCAGTCGAGAGGGGGGTGTTTACGAGCAGTACTTC.

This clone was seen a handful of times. The CDR3 spells CATMKDGGYEQYF. The CDR3 nucleotides are TGTGCCACCATGAAGGACGGGGGCTACGAGCAGTACTTC. This chain connects TRBV27 to TRBJ2-7, with TRBD2 as a possible D gene (6 bases). Looked up from germline, CDR1 is MNHEY and CDR2 is SMNVEV (reference sequence). Trimming removed 10 bases at V and 3 bases at J, with 16 bases between. The CDR3 contains 13 residues.

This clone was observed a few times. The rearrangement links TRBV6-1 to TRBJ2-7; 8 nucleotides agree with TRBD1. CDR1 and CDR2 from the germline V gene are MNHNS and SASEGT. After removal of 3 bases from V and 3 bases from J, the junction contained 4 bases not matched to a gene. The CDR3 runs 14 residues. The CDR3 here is CASSETDRVYEQYF. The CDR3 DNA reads TGTGCCAGCAGTGAGACGGACAGGGTCTACGAGCAGTACTTC.

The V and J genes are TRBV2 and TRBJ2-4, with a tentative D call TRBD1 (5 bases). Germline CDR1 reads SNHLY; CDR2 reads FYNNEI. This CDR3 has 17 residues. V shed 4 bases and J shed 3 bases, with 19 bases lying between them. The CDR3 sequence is CASSVRSLGVSKNIQYF. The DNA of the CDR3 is TGTGCCAGCAGTGTTCGCTCCTTAGGGGTTAGCAAAAACATTCAGTACTTC.

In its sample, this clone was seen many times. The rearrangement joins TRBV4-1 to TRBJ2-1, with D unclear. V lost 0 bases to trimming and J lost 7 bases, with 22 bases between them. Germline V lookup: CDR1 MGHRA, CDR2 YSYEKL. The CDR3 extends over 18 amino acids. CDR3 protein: CASSQEPRRAAEGNEQFF. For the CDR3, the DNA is TGCGCCAGCAGCCAAGAACCGCGGCGAGCAGCCGAAGGGAATGAGCAGTTCTTC.

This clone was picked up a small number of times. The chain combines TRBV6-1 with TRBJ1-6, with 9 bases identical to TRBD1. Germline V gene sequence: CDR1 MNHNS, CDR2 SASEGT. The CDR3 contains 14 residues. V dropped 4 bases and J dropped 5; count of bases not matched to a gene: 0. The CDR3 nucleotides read TGTGCCAGCAGTGGGACAGGGGATAATTCACCCCTCCACTTT. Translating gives CASSGTGDNSPLHF.

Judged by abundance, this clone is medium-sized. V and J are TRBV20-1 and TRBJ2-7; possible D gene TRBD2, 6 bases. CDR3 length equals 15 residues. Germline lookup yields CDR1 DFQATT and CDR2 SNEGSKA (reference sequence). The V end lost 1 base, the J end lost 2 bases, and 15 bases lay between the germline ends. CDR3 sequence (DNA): TGCAGTGCTAGAGGGACCCTAGCGTTTGCCTACGAGCAGTACTTC. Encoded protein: CSARGTLAFAYEQYF.